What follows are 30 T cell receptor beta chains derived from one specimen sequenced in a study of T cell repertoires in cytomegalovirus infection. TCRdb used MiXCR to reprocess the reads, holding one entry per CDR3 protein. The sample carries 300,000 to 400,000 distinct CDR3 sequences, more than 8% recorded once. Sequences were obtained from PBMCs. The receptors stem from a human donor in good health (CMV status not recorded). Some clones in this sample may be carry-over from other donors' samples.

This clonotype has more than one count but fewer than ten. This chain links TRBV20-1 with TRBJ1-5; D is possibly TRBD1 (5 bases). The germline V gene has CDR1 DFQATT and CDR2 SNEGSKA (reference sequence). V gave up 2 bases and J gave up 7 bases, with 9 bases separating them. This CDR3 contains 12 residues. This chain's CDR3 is CSARQGDQPQHF. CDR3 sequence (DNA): TGCAGTGCTAGACAGGGTGACCAGCCCCAGCATTTT.

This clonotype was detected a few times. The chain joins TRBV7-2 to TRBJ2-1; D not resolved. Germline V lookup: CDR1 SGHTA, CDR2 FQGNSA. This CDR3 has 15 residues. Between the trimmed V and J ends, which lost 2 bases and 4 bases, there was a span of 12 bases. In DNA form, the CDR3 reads TGTGCCAGCAGCTTAAATCCCGGTCCGTACAATGAGCAGTTCTTC. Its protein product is CASSLNPGPYNEQFF.

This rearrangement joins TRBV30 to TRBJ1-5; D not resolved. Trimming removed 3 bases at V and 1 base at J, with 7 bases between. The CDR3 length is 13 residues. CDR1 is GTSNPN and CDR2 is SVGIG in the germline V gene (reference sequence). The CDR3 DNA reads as TGTGCCTGGAGCGCCCTAAGCAATCAGCCCCAGCATTTT. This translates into CAWSALSNQPQHF.

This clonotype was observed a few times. The CDR3 nucleotides are TGCAGTGCTAGAGATATCACTAGCGGTACCTACGAGCAGTACTTC. Its protein product is CSARDITSGTYEQYF. The chain joins TRBV20-1 to TRBJ2-7; the match to TRBD2 covers 8 bases. The CDR3 spans 15 residues. The J segment lost 2 bases and the V segment lost 0 bases, leaving 6 bases of the junction unmatched. The germline V gene encodes CDR1 DFQATT and CDR2 SNEGSKA (reference sequence).

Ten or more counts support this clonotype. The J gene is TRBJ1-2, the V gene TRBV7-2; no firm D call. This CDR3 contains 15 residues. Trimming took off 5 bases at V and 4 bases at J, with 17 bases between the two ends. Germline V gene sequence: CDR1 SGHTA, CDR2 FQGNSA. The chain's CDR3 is CASSPQSGGGYGYTF. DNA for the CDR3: TGTGCCAGCAGCCCCCAATCGGGAGGTGGCTATGGCTACACCTTC.

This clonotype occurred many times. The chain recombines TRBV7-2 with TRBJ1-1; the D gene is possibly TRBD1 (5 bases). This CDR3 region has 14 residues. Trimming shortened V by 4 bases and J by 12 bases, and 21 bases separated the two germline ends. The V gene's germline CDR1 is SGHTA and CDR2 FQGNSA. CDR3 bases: TGTGCCAGCAGCTACGCTCAGGGATCCTTGGGCTCTTTCTTT. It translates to CASSYAQGSLGSFF.

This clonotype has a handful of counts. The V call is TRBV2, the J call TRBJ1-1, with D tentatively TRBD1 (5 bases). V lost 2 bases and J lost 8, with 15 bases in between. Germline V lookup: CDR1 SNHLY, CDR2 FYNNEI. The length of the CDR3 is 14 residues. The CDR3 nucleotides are TGTGCCAGCAGTGAAAATCGGGGGTTGGTGGAAGCTTTCTTT. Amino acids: CASSENRGLVEAFF.

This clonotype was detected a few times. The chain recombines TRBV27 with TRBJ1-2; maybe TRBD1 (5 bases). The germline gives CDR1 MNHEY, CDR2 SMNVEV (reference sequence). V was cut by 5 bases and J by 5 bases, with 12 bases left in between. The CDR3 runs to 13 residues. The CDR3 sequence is CASSPRELYGYTF. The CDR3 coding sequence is TGTGCCAGCAGTCCCAGGGAGCTTTATGGCTACACCTTC.

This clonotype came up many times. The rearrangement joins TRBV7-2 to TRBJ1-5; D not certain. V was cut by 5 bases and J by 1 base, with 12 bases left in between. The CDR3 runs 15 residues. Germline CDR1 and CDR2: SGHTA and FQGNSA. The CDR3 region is CASSPTPGSNQPQHF. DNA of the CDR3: TGTGCCAGCAGCCCCACCCCCGGGAGCAATCAGCCCCAGCATTTT.

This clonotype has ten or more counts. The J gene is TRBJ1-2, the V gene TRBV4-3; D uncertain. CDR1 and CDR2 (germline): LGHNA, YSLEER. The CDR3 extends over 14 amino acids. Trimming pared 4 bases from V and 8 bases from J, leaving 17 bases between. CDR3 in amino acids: CASSRGSLQNGYTF. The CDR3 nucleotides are TGCGCCAGCAGCCGGGGATCCCTGCAGAACGGCTACACCTTC.

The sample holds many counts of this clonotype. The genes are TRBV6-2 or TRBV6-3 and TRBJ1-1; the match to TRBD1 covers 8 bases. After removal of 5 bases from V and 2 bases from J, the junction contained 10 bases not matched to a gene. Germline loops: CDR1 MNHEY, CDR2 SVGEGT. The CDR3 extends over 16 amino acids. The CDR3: CASSPPGTGINTEAFF. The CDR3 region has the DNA TGTGCCAGCAGTCCCCCCGGGACAGGTATCAACACTGAAGCTTTCTTT.

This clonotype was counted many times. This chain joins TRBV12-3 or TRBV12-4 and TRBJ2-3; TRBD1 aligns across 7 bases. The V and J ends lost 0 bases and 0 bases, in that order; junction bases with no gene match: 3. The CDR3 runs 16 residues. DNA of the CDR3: TGTGCCAGCAGTTTAGCAGGACAGGCGAGCACAGATACGCAGTATTTT. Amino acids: CASSLAGQASTDTQYF.

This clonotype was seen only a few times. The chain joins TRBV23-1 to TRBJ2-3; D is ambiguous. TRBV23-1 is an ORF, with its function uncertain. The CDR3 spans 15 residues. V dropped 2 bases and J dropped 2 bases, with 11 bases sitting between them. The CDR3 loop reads CASSQEAMDTDTQYF. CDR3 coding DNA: TGCGCCAGCAGTCAAGAAGCCATGGACACAGATACGCAGTATTTT.

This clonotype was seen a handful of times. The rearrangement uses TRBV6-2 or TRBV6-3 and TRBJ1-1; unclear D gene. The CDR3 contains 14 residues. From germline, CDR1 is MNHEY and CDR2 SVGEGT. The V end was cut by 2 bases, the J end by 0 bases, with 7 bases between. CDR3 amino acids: CASSYIFVNTEAFF. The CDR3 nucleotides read TGTGCCAGCAGTTACATCTTTGTGAACACTGAAGCTTTCTTT.

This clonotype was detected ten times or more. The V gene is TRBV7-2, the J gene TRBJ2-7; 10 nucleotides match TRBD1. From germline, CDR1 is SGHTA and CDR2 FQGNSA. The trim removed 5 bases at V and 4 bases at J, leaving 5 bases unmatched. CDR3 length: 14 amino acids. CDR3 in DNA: TGTGCCAGCAGCACCGGGACAGGGGATTACGAGCAGTACTTC. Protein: CASSTGTGDYEQYF. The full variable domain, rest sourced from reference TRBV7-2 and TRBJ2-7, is GAGVSQSPSNKVTEKGKDVELRCDPISGHTALYWYRQSLGQGLEFLIYFQGNSAPDKSGLPSDRFSAERTGGSVSTLTIQRTQQEDSAVYLCASSTGTGDYEQYFGPGTRLTVT.

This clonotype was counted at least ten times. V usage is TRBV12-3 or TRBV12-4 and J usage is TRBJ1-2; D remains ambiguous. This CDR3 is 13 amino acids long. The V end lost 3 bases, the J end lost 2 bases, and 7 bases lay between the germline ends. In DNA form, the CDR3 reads TGTGCCAGCAGTTTCTCACTGAACTATGGCTACACCTTC. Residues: CASSFSLNYGYTF.

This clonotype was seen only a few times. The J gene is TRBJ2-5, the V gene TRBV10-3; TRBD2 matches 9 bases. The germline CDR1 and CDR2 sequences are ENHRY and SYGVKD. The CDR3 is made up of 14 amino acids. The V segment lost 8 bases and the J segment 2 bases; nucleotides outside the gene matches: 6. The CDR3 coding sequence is TGTGCCATCGGGCTAGCGGGACCACAAGAGACCCAGTACTTC. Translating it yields CAIGLAGPQETQYF.

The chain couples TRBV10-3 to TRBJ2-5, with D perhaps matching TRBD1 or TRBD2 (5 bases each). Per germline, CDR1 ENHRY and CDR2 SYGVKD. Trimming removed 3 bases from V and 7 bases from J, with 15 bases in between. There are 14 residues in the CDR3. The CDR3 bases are TGTGCCATCAGTGATGGGGACCTAACGAGGACCCAGTACTTC. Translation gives CAISDGDLTRTQYF.

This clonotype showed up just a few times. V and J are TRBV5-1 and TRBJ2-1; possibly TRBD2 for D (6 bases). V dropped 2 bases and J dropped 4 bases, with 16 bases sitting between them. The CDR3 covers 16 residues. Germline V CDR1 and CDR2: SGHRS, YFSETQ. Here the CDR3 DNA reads TGCGCCAGCAGCTTCTCTTCGAGGGACTTATACAATGAGCAGTTCTTC. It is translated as CASSFSSRDLYNEQFF.

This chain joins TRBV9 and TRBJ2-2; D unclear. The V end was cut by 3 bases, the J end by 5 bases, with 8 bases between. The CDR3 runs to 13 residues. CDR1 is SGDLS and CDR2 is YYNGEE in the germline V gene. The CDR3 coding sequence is TGTGCCAGCAGCGCACTGGTTACCGGGGAGCTGTTTTTT. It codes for CASSALVTGELFF.

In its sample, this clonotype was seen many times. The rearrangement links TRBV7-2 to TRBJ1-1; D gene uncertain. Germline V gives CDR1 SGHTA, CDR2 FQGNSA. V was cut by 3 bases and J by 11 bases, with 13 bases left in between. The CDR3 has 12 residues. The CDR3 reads CASSFLGRHAFF. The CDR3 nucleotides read TGTGCCAGCAGCTTCCTTGGGCGCCACGCTTTCTTT.

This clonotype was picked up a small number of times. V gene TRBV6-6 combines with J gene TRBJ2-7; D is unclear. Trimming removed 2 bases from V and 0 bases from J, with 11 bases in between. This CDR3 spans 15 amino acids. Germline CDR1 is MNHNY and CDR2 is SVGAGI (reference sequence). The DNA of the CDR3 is TGTGCCAGCAGTTACGAACGGAACCCCTCCTACGAGCAGTACTTC. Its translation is CASSYERNPSYEQYF.

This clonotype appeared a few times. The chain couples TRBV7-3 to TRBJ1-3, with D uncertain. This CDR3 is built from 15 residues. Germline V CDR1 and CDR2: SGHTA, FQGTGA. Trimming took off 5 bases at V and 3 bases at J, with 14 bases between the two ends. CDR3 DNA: TGTGCCAGCAGCCAAGTTTCGTCGGGTGGAAACACCATATATTTT. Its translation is CASSQVSSGGNTIYF.

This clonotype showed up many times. CDR3 sequence (DNA): TGTGCCATCAGCCAAGCGCCCCAAGAGACCCAGTACTTC. It translates to CAISQAPQETQYF. The gene calls are TRBV10-3 and TRBJ2-5, with D unresolved. V was cut by 6 bases and J by 1 base, with 9 bases left in between. CDR3 length: 13 residues. Germline assignment: CDR1 ENHRY and CDR2 SYGVKD.

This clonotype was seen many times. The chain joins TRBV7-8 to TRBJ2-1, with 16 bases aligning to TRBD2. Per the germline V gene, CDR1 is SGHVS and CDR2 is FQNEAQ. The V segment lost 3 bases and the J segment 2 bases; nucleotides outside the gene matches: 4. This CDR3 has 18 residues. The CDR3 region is CASSLGLAGGLTYNEQFF. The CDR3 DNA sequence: TGTGCCAGCAGCTTGGGACTAGCGGGGGGGCTTACCTACAATGAGCAGTTCTTC. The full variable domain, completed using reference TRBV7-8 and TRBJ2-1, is GAGVSQSPRYKVAKRGQDVALRCDPISGHVSLFWYQQALGQGPEFLTYFQNEAQLDKSGLPSDRFFAERPEGSVSTLKIQRTQQEDSAVYLCASSLGLAGGLTYNEQFFGPGTRLTVL.

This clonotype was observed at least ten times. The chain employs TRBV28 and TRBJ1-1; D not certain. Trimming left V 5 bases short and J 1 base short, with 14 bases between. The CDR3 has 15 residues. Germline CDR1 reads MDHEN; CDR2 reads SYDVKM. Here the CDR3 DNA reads TGTGCCAGCAGTCCCCGTGGAGGACCGAACACTGAAGCTTTCTTT. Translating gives CASSPRGGPNTEAFF.

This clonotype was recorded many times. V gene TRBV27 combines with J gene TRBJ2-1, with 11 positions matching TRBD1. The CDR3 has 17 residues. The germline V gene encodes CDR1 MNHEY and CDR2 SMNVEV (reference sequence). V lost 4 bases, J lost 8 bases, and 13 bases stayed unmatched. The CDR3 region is CASSYLSPGQGGYEQFF. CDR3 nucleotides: TGTGCCAGCAGTTACCTGAGCCCGGGACAGGGGGGGTATGAGCAGTTCTTC.

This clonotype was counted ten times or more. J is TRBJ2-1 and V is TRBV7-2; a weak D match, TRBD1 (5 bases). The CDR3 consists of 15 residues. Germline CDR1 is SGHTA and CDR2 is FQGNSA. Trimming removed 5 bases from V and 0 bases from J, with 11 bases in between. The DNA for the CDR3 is TGTGCCAGCAGCCCGGACACGTTCTCCTACAATGAGCAGTTCTTC. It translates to CASSPDTFSYNEQFF.

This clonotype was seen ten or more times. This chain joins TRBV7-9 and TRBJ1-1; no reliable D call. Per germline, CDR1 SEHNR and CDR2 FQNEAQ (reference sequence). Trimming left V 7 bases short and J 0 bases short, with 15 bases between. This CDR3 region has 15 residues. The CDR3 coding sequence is TGTGCCAGCACCCCGCCTTCGGGTATGAACACTGAAGCTTTCTTT. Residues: CASTPPSGMNTEAFF.

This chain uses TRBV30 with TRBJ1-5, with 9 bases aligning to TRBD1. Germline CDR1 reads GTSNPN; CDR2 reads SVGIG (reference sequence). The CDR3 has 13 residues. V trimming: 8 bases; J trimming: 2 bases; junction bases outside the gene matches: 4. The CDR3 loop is CAGGQGGNQPQHF. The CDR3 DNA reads TGTGCCGGGGGACAGGGAGGCAATCAGCCCCAGCATTTT.